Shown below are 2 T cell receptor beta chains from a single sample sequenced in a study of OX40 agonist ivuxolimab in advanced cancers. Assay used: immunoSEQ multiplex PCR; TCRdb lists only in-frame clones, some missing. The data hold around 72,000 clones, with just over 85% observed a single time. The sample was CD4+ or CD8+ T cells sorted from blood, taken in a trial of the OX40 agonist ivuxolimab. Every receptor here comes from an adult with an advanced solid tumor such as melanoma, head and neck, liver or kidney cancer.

The chain's CDR3 is CAISESSPNSGNTIYF. DNA for the CDR3: TGTGCCATCAGTGAGTCGAGTCCGAACTCTGGAAACACCATATATTTT. The V and J genes are TRBV10-3 and TRBJ1-3; D is unclear. V dropped 0 bases and J dropped 0 bases, with 9 bases sitting between them. CDR1 is ENHRY and CDR2 is SYGVKD in the germline V gene. The CDR3 loop spans 16 amino acids.

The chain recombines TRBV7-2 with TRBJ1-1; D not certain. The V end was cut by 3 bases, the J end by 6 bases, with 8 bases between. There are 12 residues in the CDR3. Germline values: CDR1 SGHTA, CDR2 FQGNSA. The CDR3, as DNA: TGTGCCAGCAGCTTTGGGAGATCTGAAGCTTTCTTT. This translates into CASSFGRSEAFF.